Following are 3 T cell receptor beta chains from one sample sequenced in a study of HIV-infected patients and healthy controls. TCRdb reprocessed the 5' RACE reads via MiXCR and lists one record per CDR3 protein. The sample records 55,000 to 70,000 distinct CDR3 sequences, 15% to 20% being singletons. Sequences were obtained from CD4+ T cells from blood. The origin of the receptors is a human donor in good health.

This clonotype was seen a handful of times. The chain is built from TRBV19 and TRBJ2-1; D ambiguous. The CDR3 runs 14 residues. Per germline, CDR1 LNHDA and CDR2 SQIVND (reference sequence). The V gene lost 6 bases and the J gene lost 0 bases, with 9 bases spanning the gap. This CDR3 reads CASSRAISYNEQFF. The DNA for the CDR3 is TGTGCCAGTAGCCGGGCCATCTCCTACAATGAGCAGTTCTTC.

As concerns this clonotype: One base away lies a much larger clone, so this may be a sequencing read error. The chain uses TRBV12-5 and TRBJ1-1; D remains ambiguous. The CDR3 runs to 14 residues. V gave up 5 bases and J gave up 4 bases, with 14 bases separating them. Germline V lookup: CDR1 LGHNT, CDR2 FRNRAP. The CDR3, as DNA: TGTGCTAGTGGTACAGAGGCTTGCGCCACTGAAGCTTTCTTT. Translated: CASGTEACATEAFF.

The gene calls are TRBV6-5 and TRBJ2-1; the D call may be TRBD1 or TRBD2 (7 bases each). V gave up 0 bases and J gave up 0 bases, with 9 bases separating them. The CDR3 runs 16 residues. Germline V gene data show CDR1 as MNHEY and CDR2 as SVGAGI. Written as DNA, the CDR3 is TGTGCCAGCAGTTACTCCAGGGGGGGCTCCTACAATGAGCAGTTCTTC. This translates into CASSYSRGGSYNEQFF.